The rows below give T cell receptor beta chains drawn from one sample of a study of blood T cell repertoires in COVID-19. Some clones are missing from TCRdb's copy, which holds only in-frame ones; the method was immunoSEQ multiplex PCR. The sample lists around 280,000 clones, around nine tenths occurring once. Sample: peripheral blood. The receptors derive from a man aged 70-80 years with acute or convalescent COVID-19. CDR3s include the opening cysteine and the closing phenylalanine or tryptophan. A D gene is named only where the DNA matches it firmly. For some rows the clone size is stated as once, few or many, or as a class when expanded; others skip it.

d_call: NA
cdr3_length: 13
v_call: TRBV30
clone_size: NA
j_call: TRBJ1-1
cdr3_aa: CAWSGLTGTEAFF
cdr3_nt: TGTGCCTGGAGTGGGCTCACCGGGACTGAAGCTTTCTTT

d_call: NA
cdr3_length: 15
v_call: TRBV7-9
clone_size: NA
j_call: TRBJ1-4
cdr3_aa: CASSFDGGPNEKLFF
cdr3_nt: TGTGCCAGCAGCTTTGACGGAGGTCCTAATGAAAAACTGTTTTTT

d_call: TRBD2
cdr3_length: 16
v_call: TRBV19
clone_size: NA
j_call: TRBJ2-5
cdr3_aa: CASSVGTSAAQETQYF
cdr3_nt: TGTGCCAGTAGTGTGGGGACTAGCGCGGCCCAAGAGACCCAGTACTTC

d_call: NA
cdr3_length: 16
v_call: TRBV7-2
clone_size: NA
j_call: TRBJ1-6
cdr3_aa: CASSLAPRQYNSPLHF
cdr3_nt: TGTGCCAGCAGCTTAGCGCCCCGACAGTATAATTCACCCCTCCACTTT

d_call: TRBD2
cdr3_length: 18
v_call: TRBV11-2
clone_size: NA
j_call: TRBJ2-7
cdr3_aa: CASSSLAGGPVPPYEQYF
cdr3_nt: TGTGCCAGCAGCTCACTAGCGGGAGGGCCAGTTCCCCCCTACGAGCAGTACTTC

d_call: TRBD1
cdr3_length: 14
v_call: TRBV14
clone_size: NA
j_call: TRBJ2-5
cdr3_aa: CANSPGTGRETQYF
cdr3_nt: TGTGCCAACAGCCCCGGGACAGGGAGAGAGACCCAGTACTTC

d_call: TRBD2
cdr3_length: 15
v_call: TRBV30
clone_size: NA
j_call: TRBJ2-7
cdr3_aa: CAWSPKRGESYEQYF
cdr3_nt: TGTGCCTGGAGTCCTAAGCGGGGGGAATCCTACGAGCAGTACTTC

d_call: TRBD2
cdr3_length: 15
v_call: TRBV5-4
clone_size: few
j_call: TRBJ2-1
cdr3_aa: CASAIGTSEHNEQFF
cdr3_nt: TGTGCCAGCGCGATTGGGACTAGCGAACACAATGAGCAGTTCTTC

d_call: TRBD1
cdr3_length: 18
v_call: TRBV7-9
clone_size: NA
j_call: TRBJ1-6
cdr3_aa: CASSLVEGQSSYNSPLHF
cdr3_nt: TGTGCCAGCAGCTTAGTAGAGGGACAGAGCTCCTATAATTCACCCCTCCACTTT

d_call: TRBD1
cdr3_length: 15
v_call: TRBV9
clone_size: NA
j_call: TRBJ2-3
cdr3_aa: CASSVGGQGADTQYF
cdr3_nt: TGTGCCAGCAGCGTAGGGGGACAGGGGGCAGATACGCAGTATTTT

d_call: NA
cdr3_length: 13
v_call: TRBV25-1
clone_size: NA
j_call: TRBJ2-5
cdr3_aa: CASSVWGEETQYF
cdr3_nt: TGTGCCAGCAGTGTATGGGGGGAAGAGACCCAGTACTTC

d_call: NA
cdr3_length: 11
v_call: TRBV6-5
clone_size: NA
j_call: TRBJ2-7
cdr3_aa: CASSGLYEQYF
cdr3_nt: TGTGCCAGCAGCGGTCTCTACGAGCAGTACTTC

d_call: NA
cdr3_length: 12
v_call: TRBV15
clone_size: NA
j_call: TRBJ1-5
cdr3_aa: CATSSRGGPQHF
cdr3_nt: TGTGCCACCAGCAGCCGAGGGGGGCCCCAGCATTTT

d_call: NA
cdr3_length: 15
v_call: TRBV5-6
clone_size: NA
j_call: TRBJ2-1
cdr3_aa: CASSLAGLHYNEQFF
cdr3_nt: TGTGCCAGCAGCTTGGCTGGACTCCATTACAATGAGCAGTTCTTC

d_call: NA
cdr3_length: 14
v_call: TRBV5-4
clone_size: NA
j_call: TRBJ2-5
cdr3_aa: CASSLGTGKETQYF
cdr3_nt: TGTGCCAGCAGCTTGGGAACAGGGAAAGAGACCCAGTACTTC

d_call: TRBD1
cdr3_length: 14
v_call: TRBV7-2
clone_size: NA
j_call: TRBJ2-7
cdr3_aa: CASSPGTVIYEQYF
cdr3_nt: TGTGCCAGCAGCCCGGGGACAGTGATCTACGAGCAGTACTTC

d_call: NA
cdr3_length: 14
v_call: TRBV19
clone_size: NA
j_call: TRBJ2-2
cdr3_aa: CASSIVSGSGELFF
cdr3_nt: TGTGCCAGTAGTATAGTGTCGGGATCCGGGGAGCTGTTTTTT

d_call: NA
cdr3_length: 14
v_call: TRBV7-2
clone_size: NA
j_call: TRBJ2-5
cdr3_aa: CASSGRTKQETQYF
cdr3_nt: TGTGCCAGCAGCGGCCGGACTAAGCAAGAGACCCAGTACTTC

d_call: TRBD2
cdr3_length: 13
v_call: TRBV7-6
clone_size: NA
j_call: TRBJ2-7
cdr3_aa: CASSPRGGYEQYF
cdr3_nt: TGTGCCAGCAGCCCCCGGGGGGGCTACGAGCAGTACTTC

d_call: NA
cdr3_length: 13
v_call: TRBV6-5
clone_size: NA
j_call: TRBJ2-7
cdr3_aa: CASSSSSVYEQYF
cdr3_nt: TGTGCCAGCAGTTCATCTAGCGTGTACGAGCAGTACTTC

d_call: TRBD2
cdr3_length: 14
v_call: TRBV7-8
clone_size: NA
j_call: TRBJ2-3
cdr3_aa: CASSFSGTSLSQYF
cdr3_nt: TGTGCCAGCAGCTTTTCGGGGACTAGCTTATCGCAGTATTTT

d_call: TRBD2
cdr3_length: 13
v_call: TRBV29-1
clone_size: few
j_call: TRBJ2-1
cdr3_aa: CSVQRGSYNEQFF
cdr3_nt: TGCAGCGTCCAGCGGGGTTCCTACAATGAGCAGTTCTTC

d_call: NA
cdr3_length: 14
v_call: TRBV7-2
clone_size: NA
j_call: TRBJ1-5
cdr3_aa: CASSLTVSNQPQHF
cdr3_nt: TGTGCCAGCAGCTTAACGGTCTCCAATCAGCCCCAGCATTTT

d_call: NA
cdr3_length: 14
v_call: TRBV14
clone_size: NA
j_call: TRBJ1-1
cdr3_aa: CASSRTPGLYGAFF
cdr3_nt: TGTGCCAGCAGCCGGACACCGGGACTATACGGTGCTTTCTTT

d_call: TRBD2
cdr3_length: 15
v_call: TRBV5-1
clone_size: NA
j_call: TRBJ2-5
cdr3_aa: CASSFSTSGQETQYF
cdr3_nt: TGCGCCAGCAGCTTTTCGACTAGCGGGCAAGAGACCCAGTACTTC

d_call: TRBD1
cdr3_length: 15
v_call: TRBV6-1
clone_size: once
j_call: TRBJ1-4
cdr3_aa: CASSSGQGRPEKLFF
cdr3_nt: TGTGCCAGCAGTTCCGGACAGGGTCGTCCTGAAAAACTGTTTTTT

d_call: TRBD1
cdr3_length: 14
v_call: TRBV5-1
clone_size: NA
j_call: TRBJ2-3
cdr3_aa: CASRTGTGRDTQYF
cdr3_nt: TGCGCCAGCCGGACTGGGACAGGGCGGGATACGCAGTATTTT

d_call: TRBD2
cdr3_length: 16
v_call: TRBV30
clone_size: NA
j_call: TRBJ2-2
cdr3_aa: CAWSMGLAGGAGELFF
cdr3_nt: TGTGCCTGGAGTATGGGACTAGCGGGAGGTGCCGGGGAGCTGTTTTTT

d_call: TRBD2
cdr3_length: 16
v_call: TRBV7-2
clone_size: few
j_call: TRBJ2-1
cdr3_aa: CASSFLTSGSYNEQFF
cdr3_nt: TGTGCCAGCAGCTTTCTCACAAGCGGGAGTTACAATGAGCAGTTCTTC

d_call: NA
cdr3_length: 14
v_call: TRBV7-9
clone_size: NA
j_call: TRBJ1-3
cdr3_aa: CASSGGYSGNTIYF
cdr3_nt: TGTGCCAGCAGCGGAGGGTACTCTGGAAACACCATATATTTT

d_call: TRBD1
cdr3_length: 14
v_call: TRBV7-2
clone_size: NA
j_call: TRBJ1-2
cdr3_aa: CASSPWTGGSGYTF
cdr3_nt: TGTGCCAGCAGCCCCTGGACAGGGGGCAGTGGCTACACCTTC

d_call: NA
cdr3_length: 14
v_call: TRBV9
clone_size: NA
j_call: TRBJ1-5
cdr3_aa: CASSGAGWDQPQHF
cdr3_nt: TGTGCCAGCAGCGGCGCAGGGTGGGATCAGCCCCAGCATTTT

d_call: TRBD2
cdr3_length: 12
v_call: TRBV10-3
clone_size: NA
j_call: TRBJ2-3
cdr3_aa: CAIGAGSDTQYF
cdr3_nt: TGTGCCATCGGAGCGGGGTCAGATACGCAGTATTTT

d_call: NA
cdr3_length: 15
v_call: TRBV10-3
clone_size: NA
j_call: TRBJ2-3
cdr3_aa: CATAASGTSTDTQYF
cdr3_nt: TGTGCCACCGCCGCGAGCGGGACAAGCACAGATACGCAGTATTTT

d_call: TRBD1
cdr3_length: 16
v_call: TRBV30
clone_size: NA
j_call: TRBJ2-7
cdr3_aa: CAWSRLGQGNNYEQYF
cdr3_nt: TGTGCCTGGAGCCGCCTGGGACAGGGTAATAACTACGAGCAGTACTTC

d_call: NA
cdr3_length: 16
v_call: TRBV19
clone_size: NA
j_call: TRBJ2-3
cdr3_aa: CASSLFGLTSTDTQYF
cdr3_nt: TGTGCCAGTAGTCTCTTCGGACTGACTAGCACAGATACGCAGTATTTT

d_call: TRBD2
cdr3_length: 14
v_call: TRBV3-1/TRBV3-2
clone_size: NA
j_call: TRBJ2-1
cdr3_aa: CASKGLAGRNEQFF
cdr3_nt: TGTGCCAGCAAAGGACTAGCGGGCCGCAATGAGCAGTTCTTC

d_call: NA
cdr3_length: 11
v_call: TRBV30
clone_size: NA
j_call: TRBJ2-7
cdr3_aa: CAWSVSDEQYF
cdr3_nt: TGTGCCTGGAGTGTATCCGACGAGCAGTACTTC